This T cell receptor (beta chain) was found in a study of beta chain features in type 1 diabetes. Study overall: The study examined around 98,000,000 sorted cells across all samples.

Findings and limits, study-wide: Significant though moderate, a shortening of TCRB CDR3s appeared in all four CD4+ subsets of Type 1 diabetes patients.

As every portion of the isolated RNA was reverse transcribed, the sequencing read expressed TCRB transcripts. The protocol was immunoSEQ multiplex PCR, while the TCRdb copy is restricted to in-frame clones and leaves out a portion. The sample lists around 310,000 clones; about 13% were seen once. Concerning this clone: The antigen is undetermined.

CDR3 length: 15 amino acids. Germline CDR1 and CDR2: SGHVS and FNYEAQ. J was trimmed by 2 bases and V by 5 bases; bases with no gene match: 8. A heparinised blood draw that averaged about 120 mL was obtained once from each donor. The sequenced material came from naive CD4+ T cells from blood. This TCR was sampled from a woman aged 18-29 years with type 1 diabetes. The chain recombines TRBV7-6 with TRBJ2-7; 8 bases fit TRBD1. The CDR3, as DNA: TGTGCCAGCAGCCCCGGACAGGGAATAACCTACGAGCAGTACTTC. Residues: CASSPGQGITYEQYF.